This TCR beta chain is from a study of CD8 T cells in ankylosing spondylitis. Regarding the study as a whole: According to the report, clones linked to the disease were significantly enriched in matched synovial fluid samples taken from ankylosing spondylitis patients. Relatively scarce in peripheral blood, disease-linked clones were CD8+. A TCR beta motif of about eight highly homologous variants seemed to mark ankylosing spondylitis blood.

TCRdb recomputed calls from the 5' RACE reads with MiXCR, one row per CDR3 protein. The data hold around 390,000 distinct CDR3 sequences, with about a fifth observed a single time. V was pared by 6 bases and J by 6 bases, with 14 bases between. This CDR3 is built from 13 residues. The germline V gene encodes CDR1 SGHTA and CDR2 FQGNSA. This clonotype has only a few counts. Its antigen remains unidentified. The specimen sequenced was blood, either unsorted or a sorted T cell fraction (not recorded which). This sequence was found in a male donor with ankylosing spondylitis. The rearrangement uses TRBV7-2 and TRBJ1-1; no firm D call. The CDR3 nucleotides read TGTGCCAGCAGTTCCGGTAGGACCCCTGAAGCTTTCTTT. Its protein product is CASSSGRTPEAFF.